This TCR beta chain was obtained from a study of blood T cell repertoires in COVID-19 (dated by TCRdb to the early 2020s). Study-wide context: Samples covering the acute and convalescent phases of COVID-19 were provided by collaborators in the United States, Italy and Spain. The prospective study material was composed of cDNA or gDNA derived from T cells, B-cell-depleted T cells, or PBMCs. The dataset comprised deeply sampled blood TCRbeta repertoires from subjects exposed to, actively infected with, or recovered from COVID-19. The repertoires were released in a freely available public database intended as a resource for research on the immune response to SARS-CoV-2. The samples were drawn from the first 160 participants of the ongoing ImmuneRACE study and from some 1,300 subjects provided by 6 global collaborators. Sample metadata almost always included a de-identified subject ID, COVID-19 status, age in years and sex. Where HLA class I and class II types were available, the types were taken from metadata supplied by the sample provider, not from assay-based typing. The investigation overall reported the following: The amount of clinical and demographic metadata varied by source and participant and was provided uncurated.

This clone was found a few times. Its specific antigen is unknown. Base qualities were left out, and no much larger clone turns up one base away. Whole blood was collected in K2EDTA tubes by collaborating institutions according to the institutions' own protocols. For TCRbeta analysis, collaborators shipped samples in one of three forms: frozen whole blood, isolated PBMCs, or DNA extracted from either of those sample types. TCRbeta CDR3 regions were amplified from genomic DNA by means of the immunoSEQ Assay, a bias-controlled multiplex PCR. Under the source paper's analysis protocol: The number of nucleated cells in each sample was estimated from the amplification of reference gene primers within the assay. To quantify the absolute abundance of each unique TCRbeta CDR3 rearrangement, sequence reads were collapsed and filtered. For each sample, productive Simpson clonality was calculated by taking the square root of Simpson's diversity index across productive rearrangements. TCRdb took this table from immuneACCESS and kept in-frame rearrangements with V and J called. Such tables lack part of the clones; where checked against another copy, unresolved V genes explain under half of the gap, and the rest is unexplained. D and trimming come from the DNA, and the V and J calls and clone size come from that table. This sample is represented by around 64,000 clones; roughly 89% of them were singletons. The ten largest clones represent less than 2.5% of the sample.

The CDR3, from cysteine to phenylalanine, totals 16 residues. CDR3 DNA is the only sequence kept; it has 48 bases, read in frame from the first base. Relative to germline, V is missing 1 base and J is missing 4 bases, with 6 bases of the junction outside any gene match. The germline V gene provides CDR1 MDHEN and CDR2 SYDVKM. The chain couples TRBV28 to TRBJ1-1; TRBD1 fits 10 bases in the junction. The sequence was obtained from a man in his thirties or forties with acute or convalescent COVID-19. Sequencing was carried out using peripheral blood. Read as DNA, the sequence is TGTGCCAGCAGTTTATTGGGGACAGGGGCGTTCACTGAAGCTTTCTTT. Its product reads: CASSLLGTGAFTEAFF.